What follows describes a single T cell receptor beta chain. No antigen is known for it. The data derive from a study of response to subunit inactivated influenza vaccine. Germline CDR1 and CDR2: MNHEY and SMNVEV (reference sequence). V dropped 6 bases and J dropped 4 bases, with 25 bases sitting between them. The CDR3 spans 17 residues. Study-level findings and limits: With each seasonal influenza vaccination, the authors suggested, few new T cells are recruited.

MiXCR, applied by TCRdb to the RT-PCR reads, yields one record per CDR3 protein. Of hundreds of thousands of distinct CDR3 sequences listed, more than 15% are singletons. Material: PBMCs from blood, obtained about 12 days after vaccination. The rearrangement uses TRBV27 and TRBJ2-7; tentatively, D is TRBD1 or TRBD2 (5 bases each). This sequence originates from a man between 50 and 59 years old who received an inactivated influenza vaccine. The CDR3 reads CASSKSRDPEKMYEQYF. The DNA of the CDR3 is TGTGCCAGCAGCAAATCCCGGGACCCCGAAAAAATGTACGAGCAGTACTTC.